This TCR beta chain was found in a study of T cell repertoires in cytomegalovirus infection. Broader study findings: Cumulative frequency (of public TCR beta family members) identified carriers of CMV plus the relevant HLA.

TCRdb fed the reads into MiXCR, producing one record per CDR3 protein. Here the sample spans roughly 730,000 distinct CDR3 sequences, roughly 36% being singletons. The germline V gene has CDR1 SGHVS and CDR2 FQNEAQ. This CDR3 region has 13 residues. V was pared by 4 bases and J by 6 bases, with 2 bases of the junction left unmatched. This clonotype was seen ten or more times. Its antigen is unknown. This rearrangement joins TRBV7-8 to TRBJ2-1; 8 bases agree with TRBD1. The source is a human donor in good health (CMV status not recorded). Some clones in this sample may be carry-over from other donors' samples. The material sequenced was cultured PBMCs, taken from culture after CMV antigen stimulation. In DNA, the CDR3 is TGTGCCAGCAGCTCGGACAGGGTCAATGAGCAGTTCTTC. Protein product: CASSSDRVNEQFF.